This T cell receptor beta chain was obtained from a study of tumor-infiltrating lymphocytes in primary liver carcinoma. Study-level background: Staging of the tumors gave T1-T3 N0M0, with widths of about 4 to 10 cm. Study-wide results and caveats: Found in all five tumor regions were only about 7.5-24% of top clones.

DNA and RNA were both co-extracted from about 19-30 mg of bulk tissue that had not been sorted. Surgical resection served as treatment for the primary liver carcinoma of these patients. All of the tumor samples contained over 75% viable tumor cells. As to this clonotype: Its antigen is not identified.

The researchers produced TCR beta cDNA from about 510 ng total RNA with a constant-region primer. Three-round nested multiplex PCR performed with slightly modified ARM-PCR produced the TCR beta libraries. Two initial PCR rounds of 10 to 11 cycles each paired TRBV1-TRBV30 forward primers with a C-beta reverse primer. MiXCR was run by TCRdb on the multiplex PCR reads, yielding one entry per CDR3 protein. The sample contains 95,000 to 100,000 distinct CDR3 sequences, around two thirds of which appear only once. Germline loops: CDR1 SEHNR, CDR2 FQNEAQ (reference sequence). With 3 bases removed from V and 7 bases from J, the gap between germline ends came to 12 bases. The CDR3 has 13 residues.

The clonotype originates from a woman aged 60 to 75 with primary liver carcinoma and hepatitis B virus infection. The genes are TRBV7-9 and TRBJ1-2; no clear D. Sample: liver tumor tissue from sampling region 2. Subset specified: tumor region T2, inferior pole. CDR3 bases: TGTGCCAGCAGCTTTCGTGAGGACTCTGGCTACACCTTC. Amino acid sequence: CASSFREDSGYTF.